Here is one T cell receptor beta chain with its context. The data belong to a study of siplizumab effects on memory and regulatory T cells. The CDR3 contains 14 residues. Trimming took off 8 bases at V and 0 bases at J, with 11 bases between the two ends. Germline values: CDR1 MNHNY, CDR2 SVGAGI (reference sequence). The protocol was immunoSEQ multiplex PCR, while the TCRdb copy is restricted to in-frame clones and leaves out a portion. The table lists 85,000 to 130,000 clones, 94% of them singletons. V is TRBV6-6 and J is TRBJ2-4, with a weak D call TRBD2 (7 bases). The TCR originated in a human donor in good health. Sample: Tregs sorted from blood. The CDR3 DNA follows: TGTGCCAGCGGGGGGGCCCTAGCCAAAAACATTCAGTACTTC. Protein: CASGGALAKNIQYF.